The clone carrying this T cell receptor (beta chain) was seen ten or more times. This entry comes from a study of T cell repertoires in cytomegalovirus infection. About the study: It was the public TCR beta signatures that indicated both CMV infection and matching HLA type.

TCRdb called the reads again in MiXCR, with one record for every CDR3 protein. The profile shows roughly 130,000 distinct CDR3 sequences, almost 9% of them singletons. The CDR3 is made up of 16 amino acids. V dropped 5 bases and J dropped 4; count of bases not matched to a gene: 10. Germline CDR1 reads MNHEY; CDR2 reads SVGAGI. Sequenced sample: PBMCs. The receptor was derived from a human donor in good health (CMV status not recorded). Some clones in this sample may be carry-over from other donors' samples. The genes are TRBV6-5 and TRBJ1-5, with 8 bases fitting TRBD1. DNA of the CDR3: TGTGCCAGCAGTACCCTGGACAGGGCTCTTAATCAGCCCCAGCATTTT. Its protein product is CASSTLDRALNQPQHF.